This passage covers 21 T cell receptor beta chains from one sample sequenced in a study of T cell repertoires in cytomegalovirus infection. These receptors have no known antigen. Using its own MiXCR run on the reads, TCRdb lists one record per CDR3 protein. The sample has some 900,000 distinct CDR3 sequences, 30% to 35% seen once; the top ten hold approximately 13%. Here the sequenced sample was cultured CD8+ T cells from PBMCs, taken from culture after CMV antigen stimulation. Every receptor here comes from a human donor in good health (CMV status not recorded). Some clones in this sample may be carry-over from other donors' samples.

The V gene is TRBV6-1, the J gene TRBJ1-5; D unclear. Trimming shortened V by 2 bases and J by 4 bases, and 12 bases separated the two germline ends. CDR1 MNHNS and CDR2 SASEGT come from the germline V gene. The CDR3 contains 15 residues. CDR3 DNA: TGTGCCAGCAGTGAATTTTCGGGGAGGAATCAGCCCCAGCATTTT. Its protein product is CASSEFSGRNQPQHF.

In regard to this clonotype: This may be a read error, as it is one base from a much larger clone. In DNA form, the CDR3 reads TGTGCCAGCAGTTTGCCCGGGACTAGCACAGATACGCAGTATTTT. Protein sequence: CASSLPGTSTDTQYF. The chain joins TRBV5-8 to TRBJ2-3; D is possibly TRBD2 (6 bases). Germline CDR1 is SGHTS and CDR2 is YDEGEE. V was trimmed by 5 bases and J by 0 bases, leaving 13 bases between them. The CDR3 covers 15 residues.

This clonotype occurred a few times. The CDR3 region has the DNA TGTGCCAGCAGCGTAGGAGAGCGGGGGGGAGAGACCCAGTACTTC. Amino acids: CASSVGERGGETQYF. The chain recombines TRBV9 with TRBJ2-5; 10 positions match TRBD2. This CDR3 comprises 15 residues. J gave up 4 bases and V 0 bases, and 3 bases lay outside the gene matches. Germline CDR1 is SGDLS and CDR2 is YYNGEE.

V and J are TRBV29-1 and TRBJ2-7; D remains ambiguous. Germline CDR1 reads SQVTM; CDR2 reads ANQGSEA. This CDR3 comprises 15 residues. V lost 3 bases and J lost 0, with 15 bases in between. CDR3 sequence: CSVDGVGLFSYEQYV. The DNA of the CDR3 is TGCAGCGTTGATGGGGTAGGCCTTTTCTCCTACGAGCAGTACGTC.

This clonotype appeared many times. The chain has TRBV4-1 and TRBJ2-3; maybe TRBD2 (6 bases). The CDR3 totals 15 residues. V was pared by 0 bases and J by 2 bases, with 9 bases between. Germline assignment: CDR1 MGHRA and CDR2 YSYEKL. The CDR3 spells CASSQEEGNTDTQYF. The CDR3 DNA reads TGCGCCAGCAGCCAAGAGGAGGGAAACACAGATACGCAGTATTTT.

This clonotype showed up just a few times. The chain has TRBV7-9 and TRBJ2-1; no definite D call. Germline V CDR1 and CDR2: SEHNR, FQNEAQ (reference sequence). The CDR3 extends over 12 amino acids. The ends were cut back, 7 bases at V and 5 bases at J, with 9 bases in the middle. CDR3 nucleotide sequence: TGTGCCAGCACCCTCGAGGACAATGAGCAGTTCTTC. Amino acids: CASTLEDNEQFF.

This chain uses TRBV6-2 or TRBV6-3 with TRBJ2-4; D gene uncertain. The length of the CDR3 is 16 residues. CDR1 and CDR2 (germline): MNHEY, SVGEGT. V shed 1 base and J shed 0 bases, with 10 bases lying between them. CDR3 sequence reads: CASSYYLASAKNIQYF. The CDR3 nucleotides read TGTGCCAGCAGTTACTATTTGGCTTCAGCCAAAAACATTCAGTACTTC.

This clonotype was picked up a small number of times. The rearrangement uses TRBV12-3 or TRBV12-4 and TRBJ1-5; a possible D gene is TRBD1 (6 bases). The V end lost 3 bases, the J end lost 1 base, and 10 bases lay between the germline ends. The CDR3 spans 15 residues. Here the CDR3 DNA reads TGTGCCAGCAGTTTTTGGGGGCAGAGCAATCAGCCCCAGCATTTT. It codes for CASSFWGQSNQPQHF.

This CDR3 is CASSFRASQAFF. CDR3 nucleotide sequence: TGTGCCAGCAGCTTCCGTGCATCCCAAGCTTTCTTT. This chain connects TRBV7-9 to TRBJ1-1; no reliable D call. Trimming removed 3 bases from V and 9 bases from J, with 11 bases in between. The CDR3 is 12 residues long. CDR1 and CDR2 from the germline V gene are SEHNR and FQNEAQ (reference sequence).

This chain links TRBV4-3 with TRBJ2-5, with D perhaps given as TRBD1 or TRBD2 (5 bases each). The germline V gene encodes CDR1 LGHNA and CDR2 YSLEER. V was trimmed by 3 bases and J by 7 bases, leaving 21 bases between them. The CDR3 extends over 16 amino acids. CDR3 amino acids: CASSHTSGTAWGTQYF. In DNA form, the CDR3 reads TGCGCCAGCAGCCACACCTCCGGGACGGCCTGGGGGACCCAGTACTTC.

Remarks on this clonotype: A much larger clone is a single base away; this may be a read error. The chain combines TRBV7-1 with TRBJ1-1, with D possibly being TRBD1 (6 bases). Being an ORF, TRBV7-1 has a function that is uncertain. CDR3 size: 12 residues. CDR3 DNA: TGTACCAGCGCGGGACAGAACACTGAAGCTTTCTTT. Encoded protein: CTSAGQNTEAFF.

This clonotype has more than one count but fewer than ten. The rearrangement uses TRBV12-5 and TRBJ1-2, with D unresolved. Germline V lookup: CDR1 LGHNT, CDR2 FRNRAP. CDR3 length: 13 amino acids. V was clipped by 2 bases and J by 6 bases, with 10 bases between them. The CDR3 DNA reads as TGTGCTAGTGGTTTGCGGGCAGCCGATGGCTACACCTTC. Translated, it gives CASGLRAADGYTF.

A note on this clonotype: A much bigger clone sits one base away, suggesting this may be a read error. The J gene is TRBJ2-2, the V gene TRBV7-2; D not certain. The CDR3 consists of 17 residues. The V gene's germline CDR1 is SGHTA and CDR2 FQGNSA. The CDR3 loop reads CANSFGEARALTGELFF. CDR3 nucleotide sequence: TGTGCCAACAGCTTCGGCGAGGCGCGAGCGCTCACCGGGGAGCTGTTTTTT.

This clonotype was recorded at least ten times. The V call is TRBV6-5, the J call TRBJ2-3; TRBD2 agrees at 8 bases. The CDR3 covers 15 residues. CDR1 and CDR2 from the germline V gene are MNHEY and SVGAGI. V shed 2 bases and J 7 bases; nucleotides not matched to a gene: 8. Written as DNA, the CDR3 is TGTGCCAGCAGTTACGGCGGGGGGACCACGCATACGCAGTATTTT. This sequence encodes CASSYGGGTTHTQYF.

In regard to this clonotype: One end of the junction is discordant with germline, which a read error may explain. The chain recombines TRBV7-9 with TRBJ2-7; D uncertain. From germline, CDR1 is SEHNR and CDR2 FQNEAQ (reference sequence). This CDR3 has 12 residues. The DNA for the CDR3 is TGTGCCAGCAGATTAGGGAACTACGAGCAGTACTTC. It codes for CASRLGNYEQYF. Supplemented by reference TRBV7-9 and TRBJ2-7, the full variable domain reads DTGVSQNPRHKITKRGQNVTFRCDPISEHNRLYWYRQTLGQGPEFLTYFQNEAQLEKSRLLSDRFSAERPKGSFSTLEIQRTEQGDSAMYLCASRLGNYEQYFGPGTRLTVT.

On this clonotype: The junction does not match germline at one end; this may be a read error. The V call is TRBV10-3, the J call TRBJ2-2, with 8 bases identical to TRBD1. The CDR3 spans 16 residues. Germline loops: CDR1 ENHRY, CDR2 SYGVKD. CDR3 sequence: CVISEVDRVSIGELFF. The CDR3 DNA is TGTGTCATCAGTGAAGTGGACAGGGTCTCCATCGGGGAGCTGTTTTTT.

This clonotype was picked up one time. CDR3 amino acids: CASSPPIQTGGEGYTF. The CDR3 bases are TGTGCCAGCTCACCACCGATACAGACAGGCGGCGAAGGCTACACCTTC. V is TRBV18 and J is TRBJ1-2; D might be TRBD1 (6 bases). This CDR3 has 16 residues. V dropped 0 bases and J dropped 8 bases, with 19 bases sitting between them. The germline V gene has CDR1 KGHSH and CDR2 LQKENI.

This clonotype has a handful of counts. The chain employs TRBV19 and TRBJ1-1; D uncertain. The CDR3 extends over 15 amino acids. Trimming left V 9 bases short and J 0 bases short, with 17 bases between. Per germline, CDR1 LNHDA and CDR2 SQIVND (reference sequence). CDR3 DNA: TGTGCCAGCCTCGGACCTGACACACTGAACACTGAAGCTTTCTTT. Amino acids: CASLGPDTLNTEAFF.

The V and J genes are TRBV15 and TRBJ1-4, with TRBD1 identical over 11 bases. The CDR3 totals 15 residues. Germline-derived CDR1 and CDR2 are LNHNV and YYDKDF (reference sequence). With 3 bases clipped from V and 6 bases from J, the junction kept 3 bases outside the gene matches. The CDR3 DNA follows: TGTGCCACCAGCAGTGCGGACAGGGGGCATGAAAAACTGTTTTTT. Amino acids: CATSSADRGHEKLFF.

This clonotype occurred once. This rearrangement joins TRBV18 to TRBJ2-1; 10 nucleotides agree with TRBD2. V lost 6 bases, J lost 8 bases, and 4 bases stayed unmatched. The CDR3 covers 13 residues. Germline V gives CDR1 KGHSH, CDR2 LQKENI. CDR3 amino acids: CASSRLAGDEQFF. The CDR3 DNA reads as TGTGCCAGCTCTCGACTAGCGGGCGATGAGCAGTTCTTC. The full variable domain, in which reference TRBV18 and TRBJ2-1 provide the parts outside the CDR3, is NAGVMQNPRHLVRRRGQEARLRCSPMKGHSHVYWYRQLPEEGLKFMVYLQKENIIDESGMPKERFSAEFPKEGPSILRIQQVVRGDSAAYFCASSRLAGDEQFFGPGTRLTVL.

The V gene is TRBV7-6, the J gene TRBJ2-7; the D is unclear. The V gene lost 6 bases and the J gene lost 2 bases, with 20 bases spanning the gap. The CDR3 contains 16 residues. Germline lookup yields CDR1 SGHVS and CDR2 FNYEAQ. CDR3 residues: CASSPRLVTEAYEQYF. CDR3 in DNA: TGTGCCAGCAGTCCTAGGCTTGTCACAGAGGCCTACGAGCAGTACTTC.